This passage covers 27 T cell receptor beta chains from one sample sequenced in a study of blood T cell repertoires in COVID-19. Sequenced by immunoSEQ multiplex PCR; TCRdb stores in-frame clones only, minus some. The repertoire consists of around 170,000 clones, with around 86% occurring once and the leading ten covering over 7%. Source material: PBMCs or T cells enriched from blood (not recorded which). These receptors were taken from a woman between 25 and 40 years old who had recovered from COVID-19.

This clone was counted only a few times. V gene TRBV5-1 combines with J gene TRBJ2-7; 8 positions agree with TRBD2. CDR3 length equals 15 residues. Looked up from germline, CDR1 is SGHRS and CDR2 is YFSETQ. J gave up 5 bases and V 4 bases, and 11 bases lay outside the gene matches. CDR3 nucleotide sequence: TGCGCCAGCAGCATCACCGGGACTAGGCTGGACGAGCAGTACTTC. Its protein product is CASSITGTRLDEQYF.

The chain is built from TRBV5-4 and TRBJ2-7; weak D call: TRBD2 (5 bases). The germline CDR1 and CDR2 sequences are SGHNT and YYREEE (reference sequence). CDR3 length: 16 residues. V gave up 1 base and J gave up 0 bases, with 14 bases separating them. The chain's CDR3 is CASSLPLAYNSYEQYF. CDR3 DNA: TGTGCCAGCAGCTTGCCCCTAGCCTATAACTCCTACGAGCAGTACTTC.

Worth noting for this clone: Other DNA sequences in this sample translate to the same CDR3. The chain carries TRBV24-1 and TRBJ2-7; D is uncertain. V was trimmed by 2 bases and J by 3 bases, leaving 4 bases between them. CDR1 KGHDR and CDR2 SFDVKD come from the germline V gene. The CDR3 consists of 12 residues. CDR3 amino acids: CATSDSSYEQYF. CDR3 DNA: TGTGCCACCAGTGATTCCAGCTACGAGCAGTACTTC.

The V and J genes are TRBV25-1 and TRBJ1-2, with no clear D. Trimming left V 0 bases short and J 5 bases short, with 19 bases between. CDR3 size: 17 residues. The germline CDR1 and CDR2 sequences are MGHDK and SYGVNS. The CDR3: CASSEYFQEMPPYGYTF. For the CDR3, the DNA is TGTGCCAGCAGTGAATATTTTCAGGAAATGCCCCCTTATGGCTACACCTTC.

The genes are TRBV28 and TRBJ1-2; no clear D gene. The germline gives CDR1 MDHEN, CDR2 SYDVKM. The CDR3 has 13 amino acids. V lost 2 bases and J 5 bases, leaving 9 bases between the germline ends. CDR3 in amino acids: CASSLASIYGYTF. In DNA, the CDR3 is TGTGCCAGCAGTTTAGCGTCAATTTATGGCTACACCTTC.

This chain joins TRBV27 and TRBJ2-7; TRBD2 matches at 7 bases. Looked up from germline, CDR1 is MNHEY and CDR2 is SMNVEV (reference sequence). V gave up 8 bases and J gave up 5 bases; unmatched junction bases: 6. The CDR3 contains 12 residues. CDR3 sequence: CASGRTSHEQYF. The CDR3 DNA follows: TGTGCCAGCGGCCGGACTAGTCACGAGCAGTACTTC.

This clone has only a few counts. This chain links TRBV6-5 with TRBJ1-1, with D possibly being TRBD1 (5 bases). CDR1 is MNHEY and CDR2 is SVGAGI in the germline V gene. This CDR3 is 13 amino acids long. The germline V and J ends were trimmed by 6 bases and 3 bases, with 11 bases remaining between them. This chain's CDR3 is CASSVDRHTEAFF. The CDR3 nucleotides are TGTGCCAGCAGCGTCGACAGACACACTGAAGCTTTCTTT.

This clone was seen just once. This chain links TRBV28 with TRBJ1-5, with D possibly matching TRBD1 (6 bases). The ends were cut back, 6 bases at V and 6 bases at J, with 12 bases in the middle. The CDR3 runs 13 residues. Per germline, CDR1 MDHEN and CDR2 SYDVKM. CDR3 coding DNA: TGTGCCAGCAGCTCTGGGGGGGCTCAGCCCCAGCATTTT. Translating it yields CASSSGGAQPQHF.

The chain employs TRBV11-2 and TRBJ2-7, with 8 bases identical to TRBD2. Germline lookup yields CDR1 SGHAT and CDR2 FQNNGV. V lost 6 bases to trimming and J lost 5 bases; unmatched junction nucleotides: 21. The CDR3 contains 18 residues. The chain's CDR3 is CASRPPSGTSSLSHEQYF. The CDR3 bases are TGTGCCAGCAGACCTCCCTCCGGGACTAGTTCTCTGTCCCACGAGCAGTACTTC.

The chain carries TRBV29-1 and TRBJ2-7; D is possibly TRBD1 (5 bases). V was shortened by 7 bases and J by 5 bases, with 21 bases between the two germline ends. Germline V lookup: CDR1 SQVTM, CDR2 ANQGSEA. The CDR3 sequence is 14 residues long. In DNA form, the CDR3 reads TGCAGCGCCCAGTGGCAGGGCGCAATCAACGAGCAGTACTTC. This sequence encodes CSAQWQGAINEQYF.

The chain carries TRBV5-4 and TRBJ1-2, with TRBD1 identical over 8 bases. Germline V lookup: CDR1 SGHNT, CDR2 YYREEE (reference sequence). Germline trimming cut 9 bases from V and 6 bases from J; bases unmatched to any gene: 4. The CDR3 totals 11 residues. CDR3 region: CAINRGDGYTF. Here the CDR3 DNA reads TGTGCCATCAACAGGGGGGATGGCTACACCTTC.

This chain joins TRBV3-1 (or the pseudogene TRBV3-2) and TRBJ1-6; 9 positions agree with TRBD1. Germline values: CDR1 LGHDT, CDR2 YNNKEL (reference sequence). The V and J ends lost 1 base and 6 bases, in that order; junction bases with no gene match: 7. The CDR3 is made up of 17 amino acids. The CDR3 sequence is CASSQAGQGISNSPLHF. The CDR3 coding sequence is TGTGCCAGCAGCCAAGCAGGACAGGGGATCAGTAATTCACCCCTCCACTTT.

This chain uses TRBV2 with TRBJ1-3; 8 bases fit TRBD1. Germline V lookup: CDR1 SNHLY, CDR2 FYNNEI. The V gene end was trimmed by 5 bases and the J gene end by 4 bases; junction bases not matched to a gene: 7. The CDR3 loop spans 15 amino acids. The CDR3 reads CASSWDRSAGNTIYF. CDR3 nucleotides: TGTGCCAGCAGTTGGGACAGGAGCGCCGGAAACACCATATATTTT. The full variable domain, completed using reference TRBV2 and TRBJ1-3, is EPEVTQTPSHQVTQMGQEVILRCVPISNHLYFYWYRQILGQKVEFLVSFYNNEISEKSEIFDDQFSVERPDGSNFTLKIRSTKLEDSAMYFCASSWDRSAGNTIYFGEGSWLTVV.

V gene TRBV7-8 combines with J gene TRBJ1-2; 7 bases are shared with TRBD1. This CDR3 has 19 amino acids. J was trimmed by 1 base and V by 1 base; bases with no gene match: 15. Germline loops: CDR1 SGHVS, CDR2 FQNEAQ. CDR3 region: CASSLEGVEGARINYGYTF. CDR3 nucleotides: TGTGCCAGCAGCTTAGAGGGAGTAGAGGGGGCGCGGATTAACTATGGCTACACCTTC.

The chain links TRBV7-2 to TRBJ2-1; D gene uncertain. Germline-derived CDR1 and CDR2 are SGHTA and FQGNSA. V was clipped by 3 bases and J by 4 bases, with 10 bases between them. The CDR3 runs to 14 residues. CDR3 amino acids: CASSFWSTYNEQFF. DNA of the CDR3: TGTGCCAGCAGCTTTTGGTCCACTTACAATGAGCAGTTCTTC.

The V call is TRBV5-1, the J call TRBJ2-1, with 7 positions matching TRBD2. Germline V gives CDR1 SGHRS, CDR2 YFSETQ. Trimming at V came to 7 bases and at J to 0 bases, leaving 7 bases not matched to a gene. The CDR3 spans 15 residues. This CDR3 is CASGLAAGSYNEQFF. CDR3 bases: TGCGCCAGCGGGCTAGCGGCTGGCTCCTACAATGAGCAGTTCTTC.

The chain combines TRBV2 with TRBJ2-6; 10 nucleotides agree with TRBD1. The CDR3 contains 21 residues. Germline V lookup: CDR1 SNHLY, CDR2 FYNNEI. Unmatched junction bases numbered 15, after V lost 4 bases and J lost 0 bases. The CDR3 loop is CASSGGKRTGQGLSGANVLTF. The CDR3 DNA follows: TGTGCCAGCAGTGGAGGAAAACGAACGGGACAGGGGCTCTCTGGGGCCAACGTCCTGACTTTC.

The rearrangement links TRBV7-2 to TRBJ2-7; 9 nucleotides agree with TRBD1. The V and J ends lost 4 bases and 0 bases, in that order; junction bases with no gene match: 16. Germline-derived CDR1 and CDR2 are SGHTA and FQGNSA. The CDR3 has 19 residues. The CDR3 DNA reads as TGTGCCAGCAGCTCCGTGATAGGTTGGGGACAGGGCTTCTCCTACGAGCAGTACTTC. This codes for CASSSVIGWGQGFSYEQYF.

The chain combines TRBV5-1 with TRBJ2-3, with 10 bases matching TRBD2. Germline-derived CDR1 and CDR2 are SGHRS and YFSETQ. The length of the CDR3 is 15 residues. Trimming cost V 4 bases and J 3 bases; bases outside gene matches: 5. The CDR3 nucleotides are TGCGCCAGCAGCCTAGCGGGAGAACTGACAGATACGCAGTATTTT. Amino acids: CASSLAGELTDTQYF.

This clone was seen ten or more times. J is TRBJ1-2 and V is TRBV2; 7 bases line up with TRBD1. The germline V gene has CDR1 SNHLY and CDR2 FYNNEI. J was trimmed by 8 bases and V by 6 bases; bases with no gene match: 12. This CDR3 comprises 14 residues. CDR3 residues: CASRLRQGLGGYTF. CDR3 DNA sequence: TGTGCCAGCAGGTTAAGACAGGGACTGGGGGGCTACACCTTC.

J is TRBJ2-4 and V is TRBV27, with 11 positions matching TRBD2. Per the germline V gene, CDR1 is MNHEY and CDR2 is SMNVEV (reference sequence). The trim removed 4 bases at V and 1 base at J, leaving 6 bases unmatched. The CDR3 is 17 residues long. This CDR3 reads CASSSPASGRAKNIQYF. The CDR3 coding sequence is TGTGCCAGCAGTTCCCCGGCTAGCGGGAGGGCCAAAAACATTCAGTACTTC.

The chain employs TRBV18 and TRBJ1-1; 10 nucleotides match TRBD1. Germline CDR1 and CDR2: KGHSH and LQKENI. The CDR3 runs to 15 residues. Trimming removed 3 bases from V and 4 bases from J; junction bases left unmatched: 5. The CDR3 spells CASSPGTGVVTEAFF. As DNA, the CDR3 is TGTGCCAGCTCACCCGGGACAGGGGTGGTCACTGAAGCTTTCTTT.

The J gene is TRBJ2-1, the V gene TRBV3-1 (or the pseudogene TRBV3-2); TRBD2 matches at 7 bases. The germline V gene encodes CDR1 LGHDT and CDR2 YNNKEL (reference sequence). The CDR3 runs to 12 residues. The junction had 3 bases not matched to a gene; V was cut back by 3 bases and J by 10 bases. The CDR3 sequence: CASSHLSGEQFF. The CDR3 DNA reads TGTGCCAGCAGCCACCTTAGCGGGGAGCAGTTCTTC.

The chain carries TRBV4-2 and TRBJ2-1; D not certain. V was cut by 4 bases and J by 8 bases, with 12 bases left in between. Germline assignment: CDR1 LGHNA and CDR2 YNFKEQ. The CDR3 loop spans 13 amino acids. The CDR3: CASSPRHSDEQFF. The CDR3 nucleotides are TGTGCCAGCAGCCCTCGTCACTCCGATGAGCAGTTCTTC.

J is TRBJ2-1 and V is TRBV6-2 or TRBV6-3, with a possible D match to TRBD2 (6 bases). CDR1 and CDR2 from the germline V gene are MNHEY and SVGEGT. This CDR3 is built from 16 residues. Trimming removed 4 bases at V and 4 bases at J, with 17 bases between. CDR3 protein: CASSSIVSGGYNEQFF. CDR3 nucleotides: TGTGCCAGCAGTTCCATCGTTAGCGGAGGTTACAATGAGCAGTTCTTC.

The chain recombines TRBV7-9 with TRBJ1-1; D ambiguous. The CDR3 is made up of 13 amino acids. Germline assignment: CDR1 SEHNR and CDR2 FQNEAQ (reference sequence). With 3 bases removed from V and 0 bases from J, the gap between germline ends came to 5 bases. This CDR3 is CASSFLVNTEAFF. The CDR3 coding sequence is TGTGCCAGCAGCTTTCTAGTGAACACTGAAGCTTTCTTT.

V usage is TRBV5-1 and J usage is TRBJ1-1; 8 bases map to TRBD1. CDR3 size: 15 residues. Germline lookup yields CDR1 SGHRS and CDR2 YFSETQ. The junction had 5 bases not matched to a gene; V was cut back by 0 bases and J by 4 bases. CDR3 in DNA: TGCGCCAGCAGCTTGGGAGACAGGGGCGTCACTGAAGCTTTCTTT. Protein: CASSLGDRGVTEAFF.